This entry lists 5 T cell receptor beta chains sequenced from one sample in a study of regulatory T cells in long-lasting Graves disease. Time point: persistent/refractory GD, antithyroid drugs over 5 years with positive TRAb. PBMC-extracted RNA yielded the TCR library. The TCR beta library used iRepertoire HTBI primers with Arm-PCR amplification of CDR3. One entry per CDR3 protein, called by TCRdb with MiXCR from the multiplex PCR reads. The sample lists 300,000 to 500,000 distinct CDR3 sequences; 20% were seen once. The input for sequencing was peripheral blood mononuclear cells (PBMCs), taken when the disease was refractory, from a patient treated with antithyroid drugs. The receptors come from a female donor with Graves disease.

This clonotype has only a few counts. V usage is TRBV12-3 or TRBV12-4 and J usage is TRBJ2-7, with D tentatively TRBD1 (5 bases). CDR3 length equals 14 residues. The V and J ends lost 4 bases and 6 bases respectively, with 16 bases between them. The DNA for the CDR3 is TGTGCCAGCAGTTCCCATGGGGCTTTCGCCGAGCAGTACTTC. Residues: CASSSHGAFAEQYF.

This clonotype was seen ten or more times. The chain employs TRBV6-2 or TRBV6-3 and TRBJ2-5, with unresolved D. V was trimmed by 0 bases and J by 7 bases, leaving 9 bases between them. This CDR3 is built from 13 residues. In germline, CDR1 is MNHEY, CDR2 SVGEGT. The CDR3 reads CASSYSIGATQYF. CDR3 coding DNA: TGTGCCAGCAGTTACTCGATCGGAGCGACCCAGTACTTC.

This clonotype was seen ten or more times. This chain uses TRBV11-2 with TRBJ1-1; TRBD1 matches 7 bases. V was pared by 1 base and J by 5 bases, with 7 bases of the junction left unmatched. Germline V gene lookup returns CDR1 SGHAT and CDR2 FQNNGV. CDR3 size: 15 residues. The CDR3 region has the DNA TGTGCCAGCAGCTTAGTAAGGGGGCGATGGACTGAAGCTTTCTTT. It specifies CASSLVRGRWTEAFF.

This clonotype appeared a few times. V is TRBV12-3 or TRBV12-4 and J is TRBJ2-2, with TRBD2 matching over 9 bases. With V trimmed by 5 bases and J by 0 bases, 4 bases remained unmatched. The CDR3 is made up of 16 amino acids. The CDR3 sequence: CASSKGLAANTGELFF. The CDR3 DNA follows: TGTGCCAGCAGTAAGGGACTAGCAGCGAACACCGGGGAGCTGTTTTTT.

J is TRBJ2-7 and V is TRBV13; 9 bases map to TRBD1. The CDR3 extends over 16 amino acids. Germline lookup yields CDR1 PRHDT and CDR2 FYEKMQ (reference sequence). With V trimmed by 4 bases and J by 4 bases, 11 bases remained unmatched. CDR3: CASSSRIGTGQYEQYF. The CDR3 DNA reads TGTGCCAGCAGCTCGAGGATAGGGACAGGGCAGTACGAGCAGTACTTC.